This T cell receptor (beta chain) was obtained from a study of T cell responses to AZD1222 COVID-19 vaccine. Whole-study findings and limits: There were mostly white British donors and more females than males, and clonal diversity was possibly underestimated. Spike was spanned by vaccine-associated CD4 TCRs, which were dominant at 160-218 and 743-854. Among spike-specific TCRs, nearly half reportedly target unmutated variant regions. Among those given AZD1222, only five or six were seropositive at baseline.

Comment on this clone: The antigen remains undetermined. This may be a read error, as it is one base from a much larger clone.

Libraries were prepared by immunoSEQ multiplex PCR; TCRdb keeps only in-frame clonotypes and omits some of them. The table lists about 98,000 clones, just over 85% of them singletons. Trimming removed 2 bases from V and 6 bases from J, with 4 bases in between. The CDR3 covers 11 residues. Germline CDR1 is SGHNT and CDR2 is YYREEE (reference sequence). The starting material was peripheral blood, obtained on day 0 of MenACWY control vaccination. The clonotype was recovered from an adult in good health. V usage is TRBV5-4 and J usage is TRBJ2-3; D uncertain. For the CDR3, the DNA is TGTGCCAGCAGCTTCGGTGATACGCAGTATTTT. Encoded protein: CASSFGDTQYF.